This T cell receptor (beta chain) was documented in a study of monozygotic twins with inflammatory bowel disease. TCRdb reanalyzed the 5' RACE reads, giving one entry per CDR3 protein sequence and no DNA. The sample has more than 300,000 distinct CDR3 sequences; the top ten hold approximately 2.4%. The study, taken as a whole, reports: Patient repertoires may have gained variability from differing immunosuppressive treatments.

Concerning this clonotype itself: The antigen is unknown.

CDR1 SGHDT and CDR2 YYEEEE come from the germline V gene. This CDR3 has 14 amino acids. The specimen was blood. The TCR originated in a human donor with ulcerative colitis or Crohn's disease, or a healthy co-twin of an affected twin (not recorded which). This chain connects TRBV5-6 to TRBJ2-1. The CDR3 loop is CASTLERSYNEQFF.